Given below is one TCR beta chain in context. Its target is not known. The sequenced material, unsorted PBMC DNA, was run on ten immunoSEQ deep assay plates. TCRdb's copy holds only in-frame clones and misses some; the assay was immunoSEQ multiplex PCR. The profile covers hundreds of thousands of clones, with roughly 77% appearing a single time and less than 15% taken by the ten largest. The data were obtained in a study of shared clonotypes between healthy human individuals. General study results and limits: The sampled material consisted only of blood, and tissue repertoires are likely to differ.

CDR3 length equals 17 residues. Per the germline V gene, CDR1 is SNHLY and CDR2 is FYNNEI. J gave up 2 bases and V 4 bases, and 10 bases lay outside the gene matches. This clonotype originated in a woman in her thirties or forties in good health. Some clones in this sample may be carry-over from other donors' samples. The sample comprised PBMCs. V and J are TRBV2 and TRBJ2-3, with TRBD1 matching over 9 bases. Written as DNA, the CDR3 is TGTGCCAGCAGTGCCCCGGGACAGGGCAGAGTCACAGATACGCAGTATTTT. This encodes CASSAPGQGRVTDTQYF.